A single sample is the source of the 6 T cell receptor beta chains below, sequenced in a study of blood T cell repertoires in COVID-19. Produced via immunoSEQ multiplex PCR; TCRdb's table is partial and in-frame only. The repertoire includes some 100,000 clones, around nine tenths of them detected once, and 7.5% to 10% sits in the top ten. Sequences were obtained from peripheral blood. All receptors derive from a woman aged 65 to 85 with acute or convalescent COVID-19.

This clone was counted once. The V and J genes are TRBV4-2 and TRBJ2-3; tentatively, D is TRBD2 (5 bases). CDR3 length: 16 amino acids. Germline CDR1 LGHNA, CDR2 YNFKEQ. V lost 1 base, J lost 2 bases, and 13 bases lay in between. The CDR3 nucleotides read TGTGCCAGCAGCCAAGCACGGGTGAGGGTCACAGATACGCAGTATTTT. As protein: CASSQARVRVTDTQYF.

Regarding this clone: This same CDR3 is encoded by further DNA sequences in the sample. The chain joins TRBV28 to TRBJ1-4; 8 nucleotides align to TRBD1. Germline CDR1 reads MDHEN; CDR2 reads SYDVKM. This CDR3 region has 14 residues. Trimming at V came to 6 bases and at J to 6 bases, leaving 6 bases not matched to a gene. The CDR3 DNA reads as TGTGCCAGCAGCCGGGACAGGAGGGATGAAAAACTGTTTTTT. Amino acids: CASSRDRRDEKLFF.

The chain links TRBV7-8 to TRBJ2-3, with 13 bases fitting TRBD2. The CDR3 covers 16 residues. J was trimmed by 4 bases and V by 5 bases; bases with no gene match: 6. The V gene's germline CDR1 is SGHVS and CDR2 FQNEAQ. The CDR3 DNA sequence: TGTGCCAGCAGCCGGACTAGCGGGAGTTCAGCAGATACGCAGTATTTT. Its protein is CASSRTSGSSADTQYF.

The chain carries TRBV9 and TRBJ2-5; 7 bases match TRBD1. Trimming took 0 bases from V and 3 from J; bases not matched to a gene: 17. The CDR3 loop spans 19 amino acids. In germline, CDR1 is SGDLS, CDR2 YYNGEE. This CDR3 reads CASSVALTGKQGCEETQYF. For the CDR3, the DNA is TGTGCCAGCAGCGTAGCGCTTACCGGGAAACAGGGGTGCGAAGAGACCCAGTACTTC.

The V call is TRBV28, the J call TRBJ2-7; 9 nucleotides line up with TRBD1. Per germline, CDR1 MDHEN and CDR2 SYDVKM. V was clipped by 5 bases and J by 5 bases; unmatched bases: 7. This CDR3 has 14 amino acids. The CDR3 DNA reads TGTGCCAGCAGTGGGTGGGACAGGGTGCACGAGCAGTACTTC. Its translation is CASSGWDRVHEQYF.

The chain is built from TRBV28 and TRBJ1-2, with TRBD1 as a possible D gene (5 bases). The germline V gene encodes CDR1 MDHEN and CDR2 SYDVKM. Trimming took off 6 bases at V and 0 bases at J, with 11 bases between the two ends. The CDR3 totals 14 residues. The CDR3 here is CASSETDPNYGYTF. CDR3 sequence (DNA): TGTGCCAGCAGCGAGACAGACCCTAACTATGGCTACACCTTC.